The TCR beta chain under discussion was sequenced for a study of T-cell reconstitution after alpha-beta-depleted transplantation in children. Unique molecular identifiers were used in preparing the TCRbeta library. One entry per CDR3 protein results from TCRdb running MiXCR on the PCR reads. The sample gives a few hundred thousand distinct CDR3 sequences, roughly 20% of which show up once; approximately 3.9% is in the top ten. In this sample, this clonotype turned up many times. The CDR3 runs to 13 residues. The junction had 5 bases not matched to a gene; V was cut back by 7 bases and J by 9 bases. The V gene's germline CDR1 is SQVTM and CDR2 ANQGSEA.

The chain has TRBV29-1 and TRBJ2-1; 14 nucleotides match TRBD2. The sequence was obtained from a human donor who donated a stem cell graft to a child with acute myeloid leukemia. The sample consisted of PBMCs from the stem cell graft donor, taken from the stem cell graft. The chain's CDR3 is CSERTSGRSEQFF. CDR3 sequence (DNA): TGCAGCGAGAGGACTAGCGGGAGGTCTGAGCAGTTCTTC.